These 27 T cell receptor beta chains originate from one sample sequenced in a study of blood T cell repertoires in COVID-19. The method was immunoSEQ multiplex PCR; TCRdb's version includes in-frame clones alone and lacks a portion of them. This sample yields 300,000 to 350,000 clones, of which about nine tenths are seen a single time; approximately 0.93% belongs to the top ten. Sequencing was carried out using PBMCs or T cells enriched from blood (not recorded which). These receptor sequences come from a woman under 40 who had been exposed to COVID-19.

The chain couples TRBV20-1 to TRBJ2-2; 7 bases are shared with TRBD2. J gave up 3 bases and V 3 bases, and 7 bases lay outside the gene matches. CDR3 length equals 15 residues. Germline V lookup: CDR1 DFQATT, CDR2 SNEGSKA (reference sequence). The CDR3, as DNA: TGCAGTGCTAGTACAGCGGGGAGGGACACCGGGGAGCTGTTTTTT. Its protein is CSASTAGRDTGELFF.

The genes are TRBV5-1 and TRBJ2-1, with TRBD1 matching 8 bases. V lost 0 bases, J lost 7 bases, and 12 bases stayed unmatched. Per germline, CDR1 SGHRS and CDR2 YFSETQ. The CDR3 length is 17 residues. CDR3 residues: CASSLEGPRQGRNEQFF. The CDR3 DNA is TGCGCCAGCAGCTTGGAAGGGCCGAGACAGGGGCGAAATGAGCAGTTCTTC.

The chain combines TRBV27 with TRBJ2-4, with TRBD2 matching 11 bases. CDR3 length equals 14 residues. J gave up 8 bases and V 5 bases, and 5 bases lay outside the gene matches. Looked up from germline, CDR1 is MNHEY and CDR2 is SMNVEV (reference sequence). The DNA of the CDR3 is TGTGCCAGCAGTCCCGTAGCGGGAGGGGACATTCAGTACTTC. The encoded protein is CASSPVAGGDIQYF.

This chain connects TRBV3-1 (or the pseudogene TRBV3-2) to TRBJ2-2; 9 nucleotides line up with TRBD2. V was clipped by 4 bases and J by 6 bases; unmatched bases: 18. CDR3 length: 19 amino acids. From germline, CDR1 is LGHDT and CDR2 YNNKEL (reference sequence). The CDR3 region has the DNA TGTGCCAGCAGCCGAAAATTAGCGGGAGTAACGCCCTCCGCCGGGGAGCTGTTTTTT. Its protein product is CASSRKLAGVTPSAGELFF.

The chain uses TRBV19 and TRBJ1-5, with D possibly being TRBD1 (5 bases). The CDR3 covers 14 residues. Germline V gene lookup returns CDR1 LNHDA and CDR2 SQIVND (reference sequence). V dropped 3 bases and J dropped 7 bases, with 13 bases sitting between them. CDR3 in DNA: TGTGCCAGTAGTATGTCGGGTCGGGGGCAGCCCCAGCATTTT. Translated, it gives CASSMSGRGQPQHF.

The V and J genes are TRBV5-1 and TRBJ2-3; TRBD2 matches 8 bases. This CDR3 has 14 residues. Germline V CDR1 and CDR2: SGHRS, YFSETQ. Trimming cost V 7 bases and J 3 bases; bases outside gene matches: 7. CDR3 nucleotides: TGCGCCAGCGCGGGGGGCAGGCCAACAGATACGCAGTATTTT. Encoded protein: CASAGGRPTDTQYF. Together with reference TRBV5-1 and TRBJ2-3, the CDR3 gives the full variable domain: KAGVTQTPRYLIKTRGQQVTLSCSPISGHRSVSWYQQTPGQGLQFLFEYFSETQRNKGNFPGRFSGRQFSNSRSEMNVSTLELGDSALYLCASAGGRPTDTQYFGPGTRLTVL.

The chain links TRBV2 to TRBJ2-7; 8 positions agree with TRBD2. The CDR3 loop spans 14 amino acids. Per germline, CDR1 SNHLY and CDR2 FYNNEI. Trimming at V came to 3 bases and at J to 2 bases, leaving 3 bases not matched to a gene. For the CDR3, the DNA is TGTGCCAGCAGTGAGGCGGGAGGCCCCTACGAGCAGTACTTC. It is translated as CASSEAGGPYEQYF.

This clone was seen a handful of times. The gene calls are TRBV7-9 and TRBJ2-1; 7 nucleotides align to TRBD1. CDR1 and CDR2 (germline): SEHNR, FQNEAQ (reference sequence). Losses at the gene ends were 1 base for V and 4 bases for J; bases not matched to a gene: 4. The CDR3 spans 15 residues. The CDR3 protein is CASSLDPGQYNEQFF. DNA of the CDR3: TGTGCCAGCAGCTTAGACCCGGGACAGTACAATGAGCAGTTCTTC. The complete variable domain, with remaining parts taken from reference TRBV7-9 and TRBJ2-1, reads DTGVSQNPRHKITKRGQNVTFRCDPISEHNRLYWYRQTLGQGPEFLTYFQNEAQLEKSRLLSDRFSAERPKGSFSTLEIQRTEQGDSAMYLCASSLDPGQYNEQFFGPGTRLTVL.

The chain links TRBV5-1 to TRBJ1-4; 8 bases match TRBD1. The V and J ends lost 0 bases and 10 bases, in that order; junction bases with no gene match: 8. Germline lookup yields CDR1 SGHRS and CDR2 YFSETQ. The length of the CDR3 is 15 residues. The CDR3 nucleotides are TGCGCCAGCAGCTTGGAAGGACAGGGAGGGGGAAAACTGTTTTTT. Translating it yields CASSLEGQGGGKLFF.

The chain is built from TRBV28 and TRBJ1-1; perhaps TRBD1 as D (6 bases). This CDR3 is built from 11 residues. Trimming removed 8 bases at V and 6 bases at J, with 10 bases between. The V gene's germline CDR1 is MDHEN and CDR2 SYDVKM. Here the CDR3 reads CASLGGAEAFF. CDR3 nucleotides: TGTGCCAGCTTAGGGGGAGCTGAAGCTTTCTTT.

V and J are TRBV5-6 and TRBJ2-7, with D possibly TRBD1 on 5 matching bases. The CDR3 has 15 residues. V was clipped by 1 base and J by 3 bases, with 14 bases between them. Germline CDR1 reads SGHDT; CDR2 reads YYEEEE. The CDR3 loop is CASSLLSQGYYEQYF. The CDR3 DNA sequence: TGTGCCAGCAGCTTGCTGTCCCAGGGCTACTACGAGCAGTACTTC.

The chain is built from TRBV19 and TRBJ1-1; D is undetermined. Trimming removed 3 bases at V and 1 base at J, with 12 bases between. The CDR3 runs 15 residues. Germline CDR1 LNHDA, CDR2 SQIVND (reference sequence). In DNA, the CDR3 is TGTGCCAGTAGTATGCGGGTCCTGAAGAACACTGAAGCTTTCTTT. This sequence encodes CASSMRVLKNTEAFF.

V is TRBV7-9 and J is TRBJ2-1, with 11 bases fitting TRBD2. The CDR3 sequence is 15 residues long. From germline, CDR1 is SEHNR and CDR2 FQNEAQ (reference sequence). V shed 11 bases, J shed 8 bases, and the junction held 14 bases outside the gene matches. CDR3 nucleotide sequence: TGTGCCGGTTCCGGACTAGCGGGCGTAAGGTATGAGCAGTTCTTC. Its protein product is CAGSGLAGVRYEQFF.

The chain links TRBV18 to TRBJ2-5, with 9 bases fitting TRBD1. Trimming at V came to 2 bases and at J to 5 bases, leaving 27 bases not matched to a gene. Germline V gene lookup returns CDR1 KGHSH and CDR2 LQKENI. The CDR3 loop spans 22 amino acids. The CDR3 loop reads CASSPSVFGRNRDRVSPETQYF. CDR3 DNA: TGTGCCAGCTCACCATCGGTTTTTGGGAGAAACCGGGACAGGGTGTCCCCTGAGACCCAGTACTTC. The complete variable domain, with remaining parts taken from reference TRBV18 and TRBJ2-5, reads NAGVMQNPRHLVRRRGQEARLRCSPMKGHSHVYWYRQLPEEGLKFMVYLQKENIIDESGMPKERFSAEFPKEGPSILRIQQVVRGDSAAYFCASSPSVFGRNRDRVSPETQYFGPGTRLLVL.

The genes are TRBV13 and TRBJ2-5, with 7 nucleotides matching TRBD2. J gave up 2 bases and V 4 bases, and 13 bases lay outside the gene matches. Germline V CDR1 and CDR2: PRHDT, FYEKMQ (reference sequence). This CDR3 has 17 amino acids. The chain's CDR3 is CASSSIPREGGQETQYF. DNA of the CDR3: TGTGCCAGCAGCTCCATCCCCAGGGAGGGAGGGCAAGAGACCCAGTACTTC.

Turning to this clone: The same CDR3 is also encoded by other DNA sequences in this sample. The genes are TRBV12-3 or TRBV12-4 and TRBJ1-2, with D tentatively TRBD1 (6 bases). V was cut by 1 base and J by 6 bases, with 9 bases left in between. The CDR3 spans 13 residues. In DNA, the CDR3 is TGTGCCAGCAGTTTAGGGGGGGGCCATGGCTACACCTTC. This translates into CASSLGGGHGYTF.

V usage is TRBV28 and J usage is TRBJ1-2; 8 bases are shared with TRBD1. The germline V gene has CDR1 MDHEN and CDR2 SYDVKM. The CDR3 loop spans 14 amino acids. V trimming: 5 bases; J trimming: 6 bases; junction bases outside the gene matches: 8. The CDR3 reads CASSPQDRDDGYTF. CDR3 DNA: TGTGCCAGCAGTCCCCAGGACAGGGATGATGGCTACACCTTC.

The rearrangement joins TRBV28 to TRBJ2-7, with TRBD1 matching 7 bases. The germline V gene has CDR1 MDHEN and CDR2 SYDVKM. This CDR3 has 15 residues. Unmatched junction bases numbered 11, after V lost 5 bases and J lost 4 bases. The CDR3 DNA follows: TGTGCCAGCAGTCGACCGGGACAGAGCTTATACGAGCAGTACTTC. Encoded protein: CASSRPGQSLYEQYF.

In this sample, this clone turned up once. The chain joins TRBV7-3 to TRBJ2-1; 8 nucleotides agree with TRBD2. J gave up 8 bases and V 2 bases, and 17 bases lay outside the gene matches. The CDR3 totals 18 residues. The germline V gene has CDR1 SGHTA and CDR2 FQGTGA. CDR3 loop: CASSLAGGTQGRFDEQFF. Written as DNA, the CDR3 is TGTGCCAGCAGCTTAGCGGGAGGCACCCAAGGGAGGTTCGATGAGCAGTTCTTC.

This clone came up a few times. CDR3 protein: CASSYGHGGYQPQHF. The DNA for the CDR3 is TGTGCCAGCAGCTATGGCCACGGGGGGTATCAGCCCCAGCATTTT. V is TRBV9 and J is TRBJ1-5; D is possibly TRBD1 (5 bases). Germline V gives CDR1 SGDLS, CDR2 YYNGEE. V gave up 4 bases and J gave up 5 bases, with 16 bases separating them. There are 15 residues in the CDR3.

In DNA form, the CDR3 reads TGTGCCACCAGTGATCCCTCTGTGTCCGAGACAGGGCACACAGATACGCAGTATTTT. Protein sequence: CATSDPSVSETGHTDTQYF. This chain uses TRBV24-1 with TRBJ2-3; TRBD1 agrees at 7 bases. Per the germline V gene, CDR1 is KGHDR and CDR2 is SFDVKD. The CDR3 length is 19 residues. J was trimmed by 2 bases and V by 3 bases; bases with no gene match: 16.

The gene calls are TRBV20-1 and TRBJ1-2; D gene unclear. The germline V gene has CDR1 DFQATT and CDR2 SNEGSKA (reference sequence). The V gene lost 1 base and the J gene lost 8 bases, with 8 bases spanning the gap. CDR3 length: 11 amino acids. The CDR3: CSARGLTGYTF. CDR3 sequence (DNA): TGCAGTGCTAGAGGACTGACGGGCTACACCTTC.

This chain connects TRBV27 to TRBJ2-7; D might be TRBD2 (5 bases). CDR1 and CDR2 from the germline V gene are MNHEY and SMNVEV (reference sequence). V lost 5 bases and J lost 2, with 16 bases in between. The CDR3 has 15 residues. CDR3 bases: TGTGCCAGCAGTCTGAGGACTGTTAGAACCTACGAGCAGTACTTC. This sequence encodes CASSLRTVRTYEQYF.

The chain couples TRBV6-1 to TRBJ1-1, with TRBD1 identical over 7 bases. The CDR3 is made up of 15 amino acids. The junction had 4 bases not matched to a gene; V was cut back by 2 bases and J by 1 base. CDR1 is MNHNS, CDR2 SASEGT, per germline. The DNA for the CDR3 is TGTGCCAGCAGTGAAAAACAGGGGTGGAACACTGAAGCTTTCTTT. Amino acids: CASSEKQGWNTEAFF.

This chain links TRBV18 with TRBJ2-7; D possibly corresponds to TRBD1 (6 bases). This CDR3 has 16 residues. CDR1 and CDR2 (germline): KGHSH, LQKENI. V lost 1 base, J lost 4 bases, and 17 bases lay in between. The CDR3 reads CASSPLGQGQEYEQYF. CDR3 sequence (DNA): TGTGCCAGCTCACCACTAGGGCAGGGGCAGGAATACGAGCAGTACTTC.

The chain recombines TRBV29-1 with TRBJ2-5; the D gene is possibly TRBD1 (6 bases). The length of the CDR3 is 15 residues. Germline values: CDR1 SQVTM, CDR2 ANQGSEA. This CDR3 reads CSAPLGATHQETQYF. CDR3 coding DNA: TGCAGTGCCCCCCTGGGGGCTACCCACCAAGAGACCCAGTACTTC.

The rearrangement uses TRBV21-1 and TRBJ1-6. TRBV21-1 has pseudogene status. There are 16 residues in the CDR3. CDR3 nucleotide sequence: TGTGCCAGCAGCAAAGAGGCGGGTTTAGGTAATTCACCCCTCCACTTT. Translating it yields CASSKEAGLGNSPLHF.